This T cell receptor beta chain appears in the sequencing data of a study of blood T cells in healthy people across ages. This CDR3 has 16 amino acids. V lost 0 bases to trimming and J lost 2 bases, with 9 bases between them. Germline CDR1 reads SGHKS; CDR2 reads YYEKEE (reference sequence). The second PCR ran roughly 6 to 12 cycles with a sample-barcoded 5' primer and J-beta primers. TCRdb re-called the 5' RACE reads with MiXCR, one entry per CDR3 protein. The sample contains just under 550,000 distinct CDR3 sequences, less than 25% of which appear only once. This sample was also put to use in a study of T cells of mothers and their children. That source notes: The yield was over 9 million TCR beta CDR3 reads from each mother and around 3.3 million from each child.

Source material: blood. The V and J genes are TRBV5-5 and TRBJ2-6; D is unclear. The clonotype was recovered from a boy between 10 and 17 years old in good health. CDR3 residues: CASSLVLVAGANVLTF. The CDR3 nucleotides are TGTGCCAGCAGCTTGGTATTGGTAGCTGGGGCCAACGTCCTGACTTTC.